The T cell receptor beta chain under discussion was sequenced for a study of shared clonotypes between healthy human individuals (dated by TCRdb to the early 2020s). Concerning the study at large: The cohort comprised a couple of women and a few men aged 18 to 49 years. Per donor, three plates each were used for CD4 naive and CD4 memory, two for CD8 naive, and one for CD8 memory. To estimate repertoire size and how much clonotypes are shared between individuals, the study performed deep sequencing of blood TCR repertoires from roughly five healthy adults. Different laboratories and diverse techniques were used to prepare libraries and sequence TCR repertoires, to increase sequencing depth and limit assay-specific biases. Per donor, leukapheresis produced somewhere between about 0.85 and 8.9 billion PBMCs.

TCR CDR3 regions were amplified from genomic DNA by multiplex PCR using the deep immunoSEQ assay. Genomic DNA extracted from each cell subset was distributed evenly over all wells of several immunoSEQ 96-well plates, and each plate served as one replicate. For sorted subsets, 150 to 250 ng of genomic DNA, equivalent to about 30,000 T cell genomes, went into each replicate PCR. The purified libraries were quantified using a Qubit 3.0 fluorometer, sized with a Bioanalyzer 2100, and then quantified again using the KAPA Library Quantification kit. Every immunoSEQ 96-well plate was sequenced on a separate single-read 150-cycle Illumina NextSeq 550 flow cell. Per the source publication's procedure: Because only junctional sequences without quality scores were contained in the immunoSEQ output, filtering matching that applied to full-length reads could not be performed. To assign V/J genes and CDR3, sequences were annotated against IMGT germline references using PyIR, a Python wrapper for IgBLAST v1.9. Reads with weak V/J assignments (E-value above 1e-6), missing CDR3, stop codons, out-of-frame junctions, or ambiguous translated residues were removed. V3J clonotypes were defined as sequences sharing an identical inferred V gene, J gene, and CDR3 amino acid sequence. To compute the percentage overlap between repertoires, the number of shared unique clonotypes was divided by the size of the smaller repertoire. RTK rarefaction, the Chao1 estimator, and Recon v2.1 estimates of unobserved clonotypes were used to assess repertoire richness. Generation probabilities for all TCRbeta clonotypes obtained by the gDNA method from four donors were computed using OLGA. The source is immuneACCESS, and TCRdb retained only in-frame sequences with V and J called. Part of the clones is not carried over; for the studies checked, unresolved V genes explain less than half of this, and the remainder is unexplained. Clone size and V and J calls were adopted from that table, with D and trimming inferred from the DNA. The table for this sample lists 650,000 to 750,000 clones; less than 80% of them were counted only once. The ten largest clones represent 1.5% to 2% of the sample.

Healthy HIV-negative adults with no recently reported acute infections or vaccinations were included as donors. All donors were Caucasian adults living in Nashville, Tennessee, USA. CD4+ T cells were enriched by magnetic negative selection, after which naive cells were positively selected on CD45RA and the negative fraction was taken as the memory subset. Blood was obtained by leukapheresis, after which PBMCs were separated by Ficoll-Histopaque density gradient centrifugation and cryopreserved in liquid nitrogen vapor phase. Purity and quantity of every magnetically sorted T cell population were checked by analytical flow cytometry. Each sorted fraction had its genomic DNA isolated and then quantified by UV absorbance on a Nanodrop 2000c. There are 14 amino acids in the CDR3, from cysteine to phenylalanine inclusive. Only the CDR3 DNA stays, 42 bases, in frame from base 1. Per the germline V gene, MDHEN is the CDR1 and SYDVKM is the CDR2. V is reduced by 7 bases and J by 0 bases, leaving a spacing of 9 bases between them.

The full study reports these points: Larger estimated clonotype richness was generally found for naive subsets than for memory subsets. The genetic and exposure-history diversity represented was limited by the small number of donors. Sampling was limited to blood, and TCR repertoires in tissue likely differ from TCR repertoires in blood. Clonotypes shared by all four sorted-subset donors showed higher generation probabilities than non-shared clonotypes. Based on pairwise subsampling, the degree of clonotype sharing among donors was expected to be affected by sequencing depth. Sharing across several donors was observed for 5% to 6.5% of naive CD4, less than 4% of naive CD8, 2% to 2.5% of memory CD4, and around 0.44% of memory CD8 clonotypes. Incomplete sequencing was indicated by rarefaction of sorted-subset datasets, despite the large sequencing depth.

A note on this clone: There is no known antigen for this receptor. There are no base qualities to consult, and no much larger clone falls within one base.

The receptor was derived from a woman aged 25 to 39 in good health. In this chain, TRBV28 is recombined with TRBJ2-2, with TRBD2 perhaps the D gene, on 5 matching bases. The sample consisted of memory CD4+ T cells sorted from blood. This specimen's cell subset or site label, interpreted: CD45RA-negative fraction. The sequenced DNA: TGTGCCAGCACCAACGGGGCGAACACCGGGGAGCTGTTTTTT. Its translation reads: CASTNGANTGELFF.